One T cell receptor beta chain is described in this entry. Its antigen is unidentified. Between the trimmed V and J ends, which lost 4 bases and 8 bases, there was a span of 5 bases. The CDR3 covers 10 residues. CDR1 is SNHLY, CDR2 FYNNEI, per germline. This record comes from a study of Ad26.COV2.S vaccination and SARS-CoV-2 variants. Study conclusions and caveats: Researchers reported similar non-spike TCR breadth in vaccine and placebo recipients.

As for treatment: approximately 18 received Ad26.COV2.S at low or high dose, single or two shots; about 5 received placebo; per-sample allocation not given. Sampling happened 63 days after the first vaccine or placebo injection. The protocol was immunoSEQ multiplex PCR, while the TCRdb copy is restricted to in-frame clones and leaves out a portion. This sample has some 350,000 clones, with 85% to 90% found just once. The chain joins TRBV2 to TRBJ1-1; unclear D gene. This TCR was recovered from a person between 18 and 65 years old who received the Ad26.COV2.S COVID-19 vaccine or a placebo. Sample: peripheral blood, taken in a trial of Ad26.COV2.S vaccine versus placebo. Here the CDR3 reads CASSAREAFF. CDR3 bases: TGTGCCAGCAGTGCCCGCGAAGCTTTCTTT. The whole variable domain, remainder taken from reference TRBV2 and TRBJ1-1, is EPEVTQTPSHQVTQMGQEVILRCVPISNHLYFYWYRQILGQKVEFLVSFYNNEISEKSEIFDDQFSVERPDGSNFTLKIRSTKLEDSAMYFCASSAREAFFGQGTRLTVV.